The clone carrying this T cell receptor beta chain was counted only a few times. Its antigen remains unknown. TCRdb's copy holds only in-frame clones and misses some; the assay was immunoSEQ multiplex PCR. Seen here are under 40,000 clones, around 70% observed once, and the top ten hold 4%. The data belong to a study of radiotherapy plus CTLA-4 blockade in lung cancer. On the study more broadly: Across the patients, objective responses occurred in 18%, and disease control in over 25%.

Study outcomes and limitations: Early clone dynamics of blood T cells, plus interferon-beta, reportedly predicted response best. In blood, tumor-derived TCR clones expanded after radiotherapy plus ipilimumab.

This CDR3 contains 16 residues. The germline CDR1 and CDR2 sequences are SGHDN and FVKESK. J lost 9 bases, V lost 0 bases, and 10 bases had no gene match. The V gene is TRBV14, the J gene TRBJ2-1, with TRBD2 identical over 8 bases. This receptor was identified in a human donor with non-small cell lung cancer who had stable disease on radiotherapy plus ipilimumab. The sample consisted of peripheral blood, taken from a patient treated with radiotherapy plus ipilimumab. The CDR3 coding sequence is TGTGCCAGCAGCCAAGATTCCCGCGGGAGGTTGGGTGAGCAGTTCTTC. As protein: CASSQDSRGRLGEQFF.